These 32 T cell receptor beta chains came from one sample sequenced in a study of regulatory T cells in long-lasting Graves disease. Documented time point: newly diagnosed GD, antithyroid drugs for less than 3 months. The authors made the TCR library using RNA they extracted from PBMCs. Building the TCR beta libraries relied on iRepertoire HTBI primers, and CDR3 regions underwent Arm-PCR. MiXCR, run by TCRdb on the multiplex PCR reads, gives a single entry per CDR3 protein. The table includes about 350,000 distinct CDR3 sequences, about a sixth detected once. Separately, the same data were catalogued under a study of T cells in Graves' hyperthyroidism and ophthalmopathy.

Here the sequenced sample was peripheral blood mononuclear cells (PBMCs), taken at new diagnosis, from a patient treated with antithyroid drugs. These receptors all come from a man aged 35 to 55 with Graves disease.

The chain carries TRBV6-9 and TRBJ2-1; D not resolved. The germline V gene has CDR1 MNHGY and CDR2 SVAAGI. The CDR3 loop spans 13 amino acids. Trimming cost V 3 bases and J 4 bases, with 7 bases left between them. This chain's CDR3 is CASSYTGYNEQFF. The CDR3 coding sequence is TGTGCCAGCAGTTACACCGGTTACAATGAGCAGTTCTTC.

This clonotype was seen ten or more times. This chain uses TRBV18 with TRBJ2-5; TRBD2 might be the D (6 bases). Germline V gene lookup returns CDR1 KGHSH and CDR2 LQKENI. The CDR3 has 15 residues. The V end lost 1 base, the J end lost 1 base, and 10 bases lay between the germline ends. The CDR3 DNA is TGTGCCAGCTCACCACGAGGGACTTCCCAAGAGACCCAGTACTTC. It specifies CASSPRGTSQETQYF.

This clonotype occurred many times. The rearrangement uses TRBV3-1 and TRBJ2-1; no clear D gene. This CDR3 spans 14 amino acids. V lost 1 base and J 3 bases, leaving 7 bases between the germline ends. From germline, CDR1 is LGHDT and CDR2 YNNKEL (reference sequence). CDR3 loop: CASSQAALYNEQFF. CDR3 nucleotides: TGTGCCAGCAGCCAAGCGGCACTCTACAATGAGCAGTTCTTC.

A few counts support this clonotype. V gene TRBV7-9 combines with J gene TRBJ2-7, with TRBD1 identical over 7 bases. With 5 bases clipped from V and 3 bases from J, the junction kept 7 bases outside the gene matches. The CDR3 sequence is 14 residues long. Germline V CDR1 and CDR2: SEHNR, FQNEAQ (reference sequence). Here the CDR3 reads CASSPGTESYEQYF. The DNA for the CDR3 is TGTGCCAGCAGCCCGGGGACAGAGAGCTACGAGCAGTACTTC.

This clonotype has a count of ten or more. The chain recombines TRBV28 with TRBJ2-5; 8 bases map to TRBD1. V shed 5 bases and J 4 bases; nucleotides not matched to a gene: 12. This CDR3 is built from 16 residues. Germline V lookup: CDR1 MDHEN, CDR2 SYDVKM. CDR3 in amino acids: CASSLRTGSNRETQYF. The CDR3 nucleotides read TGTGCCAGCAGTCTCCGGACAGGGAGTAATCGAGAGACCCAGTACTTC.

This clonotype was detected ten times or more. The rearrangement links TRBV4-2 to TRBJ2-7, with D unclear. Trimming pared 5 bases from V and 3 bases from J, leaving 14 bases between. The CDR3 is 14 amino acids. Germline loops: CDR1 LGHNA, CDR2 YNFKEQ. The CDR3, as DNA: TGTGCCAGCAGCAGCCGGCCCGGGTTCTACGAGCAGTACTTC. Translated: CASSSRPGFYEQYF.

The chain uses TRBV20-1 and TRBJ2-7; 7 nucleotides align to TRBD1. CDR1 is DFQATT, CDR2 SNEGSKA, per germline (reference sequence). CDR3 length equals 12 residues. This CDR3 reads CRGQGVSYEQYF. DNA for the CDR3: TGCAGGGGGCAGGGGGTCTCCTACGAGCAGTACTTC.

In this sample, this clonotype turned up a few times. The chain recombines TRBV5-1 with TRBJ1-3; D is ambiguous. CDR1 is SGHRS and CDR2 is YFSETQ in the germline V gene. V lost 1 base and J 4 bases, leaving 6 bases between the germline ends. This CDR3 region has 13 residues. CDR3 protein: CASSLSQGNTIYF. CDR3 DNA: TGCGCCAGCAGCTTGTCACAGGGAAACACCATATATTTT.

This clonotype was seen ten or more times. V is TRBV24-1 and J is TRBJ1-6, with 10 positions matching TRBD1. This CDR3 spans 14 amino acids. The germline V gene has CDR1 KGHDR and CDR2 SFDVKD. Trimming at V came to 5 bases and at J to 7 bases, leaving 1 base not matched to a gene. The CDR3 nucleotides are TGTGCCACCAGTGCGGGACAGGGGAATTCACCCCTCCACTTT. Protein sequence: CATSAGQGNSPLHF.

This clonotype showed up many times. The chain couples TRBV28 to TRBJ2-7; 9 nucleotides match TRBD1. This CDR3 contains 15 residues. Germline V gene data show CDR1 as MDHEN and CDR2 as SYDVKM. V dropped 5 bases and J dropped 2; count of bases not matched to a gene: 7. The CDR3 nucleotides read TGTGCCAGCAGTACCTGGACAGGGGATCCCTACGAGCAGTACTTC. It codes for CASSTWTGDPYEQYF.

This clonotype was detected a few times. CDR3 sequence reads: CASSYSAPRYF. DNA of the CDR3: TGTGCCAGCAGTTACTCCGCGCCACGGTACTTC. V and J are TRBV6-2 or TRBV6-3 and TRBJ2-5; D is undetermined. There are 11 residues in the CDR3. The germline V and J ends were trimmed by 0 bases and 13 bases, with 9 bases remaining between them. CDR1 and CDR2 (germline): MNHEY, SVGEGT.

The CDR3 region has the DNA TGTGCCAGCAGTTCCCCTGAGACAGTAAGAAGAGAAAAACTGTTTTTT. Translating gives CASSSPETVRREKLFF. The chain is built from TRBV28 and TRBJ1-4; TRBD1 is a possible D gene (5 bases). CDR3 size: 16 residues. Trimming took 4 bases from V and 8 from J, leaving 20 bases between them. Germline lookup yields CDR1 MDHEN and CDR2 SYDVKM.

The J gene is TRBJ2-5, the V gene TRBV5-5; 8 nucleotides align to TRBD1. The CDR3 covers 14 residues. J gave up 5 bases and V 1 base, and 4 bases lay outside the gene matches. Looked up from germline, CDR1 is SGHKS and CDR2 is YYEKEE (reference sequence). The CDR3 DNA is TGTGCCAGCAGCTTGCCGACAGGGGCGGAGACCCAGTACTTC. Encoded protein: CASSLPTGAETQYF.

The sample holds many counts of this clonotype. The chain uses TRBV29-1 and TRBJ1-1, with D perhaps matching TRBD1 (6 bases). The CDR3 loop spans 13 amino acids. The V gene lost 3 bases and the J gene lost 3 bases, with 11 bases spanning the gap. Per germline, CDR1 SQVTM and CDR2 ANQGSEA. The CDR3 region has the DNA TGCAGCGTTGATCAGGGGTTCGACACTGAAGCTTTCTTT. It yields the protein CSVDQGFDTEAFF.

This clonotype occurred many times. The CDR3 here is CASADSSSYNEQFF. The DNA for the CDR3 is TGTGCCAGCGCGGACTCGAGCTCCTACAATGAGCAGTTCTTC. This chain connects TRBV27 to TRBJ2-1, with D tentatively TRBD2 (5 bases). Per the germline V gene, CDR1 is MNHEY and CDR2 is SMNVEV (reference sequence). The V gene lost 8 bases and the J gene lost 0 bases, with 11 bases spanning the gap. The CDR3 length is 14 residues.

There are many counts of this clonotype. The genes are TRBV6-5 and TRBJ1-1; TRBD1 matches at 7 bases. CDR1 and CDR2 (germline): MNHEY, SVGAGI. The CDR3 is made up of 18 amino acids. With 1 base clipped from V and 0 bases from J, the junction kept 11 bases outside the gene matches. CDR3 DNA sequence: TGTGCCAGCAGTTACTACCACCCCGGGACAGTCTTGAACACTGAAGCTTTCTTT. This sequence encodes CASSYYHPGTVLNTEAFF.

This clonotype was seen a handful of times. V is TRBV5-5 and J is TRBJ1-2; D is unclear. Between the trimmed V and J ends, which lost 4 bases and 3 bases, there was a span of 13 bases. The CDR3 runs 14 residues. The germline CDR1 and CDR2 sequences are SGHKS and YYEKEE (reference sequence). The CDR3 nucleotides are TGTGCCAGCAGCCCAACATTGGGCTACTATGGCTACACCTTC. This translates into CASSPTLGYYGYTF. Looking up the rest from reference TRBV5-5 and TRBJ1-2 gives the full variable domain: DAGVTQSPTHLIKTRGQQVTLRCSPISGHKSVSWYQQVLGQGPQFIFQYYEKEERGRGNFPDRFSARQFPNYSSELNVNALLLGDSALYLCASSPTLGYYGYTFGSGTRLTVV.

The sample holds a few counts of this clonotype. The chain couples TRBV20-1 to TRBJ1-5; the match to TRBD1 covers 7 bases. The CDR3 spans 14 residues. V was clipped by 0 bases and J by 4 bases; unmatched bases: 3. Germline V gene lookup returns CDR1 DFQATT and CDR2 SNEGSKA (reference sequence). CDR3 amino acids: CSARDWDSNQPQHF. CDR3 DNA: TGCAGTGCTAGAGATTGGGACAGTAATCAGCCCCAGCATTTT.

The genes are TRBV7-2 and TRBJ2-5; D is unresolved. This CDR3 region has 14 residues. Looked up from germline, CDR1 is SGHTA and CDR2 is FQGNSA. V was shortened by 2 bases and J by 5 bases, with 12 bases between the two germline ends. CDR3 sequence reads: CASSLYALGETQYF. DNA of the CDR3: TGTGCCAGCAGCTTATATGCCCTGGGGGAGACCCAGTACTTC.

This clonotype was counted at least ten times. This chain joins TRBV3-1 and TRBJ2-1; no clear D gene. CDR3 length equals 18 residues. V was shortened by 1 base and J by 4 bases, with 20 bases between the two germline ends. CDR1 is LGHDT, CDR2 YNNKEL, per germline (reference sequence). The CDR3 loop reads CASSQALSRWADYNEQFF. The CDR3 nucleotides read TGTGCCAGCAGCCAAGCTTTAAGCAGATGGGCCGATTACAATGAGCAGTTCTTC.

The gene calls are TRBV20-1 and TRBJ2-2; 8 nucleotides agree with TRBD2. This CDR3 is built from 14 residues. In germline, CDR1 is DFQATT, CDR2 SNEGSKA (reference sequence). Trimming cost V 5 bases and J 3 bases; bases outside gene matches: 5. This CDR3 is CSAEAGAYTGELFF. The CDR3 bases are TGCAGTGCTGAAGCGGGGGCCTACACCGGGGAGCTGTTTTTT.

The table lists this clonotype with many counts. The chain employs TRBV6-2 or TRBV6-3 and TRBJ1-5, with 8 bases identical to TRBD1. CDR3 length equals 14 residues. Germline lookup yields CDR1 MNHEY and CDR2 SVGEGT. J gave up 7 bases and V 7 bases, and 9 bases lay outside the gene matches. The CDR3 sequence: CASKPDRGPQPQHF. CDR3 DNA: TGTGCCAGCAAACCAGACAGGGGACCACAGCCCCAGCATTTT.

This clonotype was seen more than once but under ten times. The V call is TRBV7-2, the J call TRBJ2-1; D not certain. Looked up from germline, CDR1 is SGHTA and CDR2 is FQGNSA. This CDR3 spans 12 amino acids. Between the trimmed V and J ends, which lost 2 bases and 7 bases, there was a span of 6 bases. The CDR3 coding sequence is TGTGCCAGCAGCTTAAACCTAAATGAGCAGTTCTTC. Translated, it gives CASSLNLNEQFF.

As to this clonotype: This may come from a read error, since a much larger clone is one base off. The rearrangement joins TRBV5-1 to TRBJ1-1; 8 nucleotides line up with TRBD1. Germline V gives CDR1 SGHRS, CDR2 YFSETQ. J was trimmed by 7 bases and V by 1 base; bases with no gene match: 6. The CDR3 spans 14 residues. The CDR3 region has the DNA TGCGCCAGCAGCTTGAGCAGGGGGCTTGTTGAAGCTTTCTTT. Translation: CASSLSRGLVEAFF.

Many counts were recorded for this clonotype. The genes are TRBV6-5 and TRBJ2-7; D could derive from TRBD1 or TRBD2 (5 bases each). The CDR3 length is 14 residues. Trimming took 4 bases from V and 3 from J, leaving 13 bases between them. Germline V CDR1 and CDR2: MNHEY, SVGAGI. Here the CDR3 DNA reads TGTGCCAGCAGTTGGCTGCCGGGACGCTACGAGCAGTACTTC. This encodes CASSWLPGRYEQYF.

V and J are TRBV7-9 and TRBJ2-7; the D gene could be TRBD1 or TRBD2 (5 bases each). Deletions cut 3 bases from V and 6 bases from J, with 12 bases between. The length of the CDR3 is 13 residues. Germline-derived CDR1 and CDR2 are SEHNR and FQNEAQ (reference sequence). CDR3 sequence: CASSFRGVLEQYF. As DNA, the CDR3 is TGTGCCAGCAGCTTTAGAGGGGTCCTCGAGCAGTACTTC.

DNA of the CDR3: TGTGCCATCGGCGCTAGCACAGATACGCAGTATTTT. The encoded protein is CAIGASTDTQYF. The genes are TRBV10-3 and TRBJ2-3; D call uncertain. This CDR3 contains 12 residues. Trimming took off 8 bases at V and 0 bases at J, with 6 bases between the two ends. CDR1 ENHRY and CDR2 SYGVKD come from the germline V gene.

With respect to this clonotype: A far more abundant clone sits one base away, making this likely a read error. This rearrangement joins TRBV11-2 to TRBJ2-1, with 7 bases matching TRBD1. V was clipped by 1 base and J by 13 bases; unmatched bases: 13. CDR3 length: 15 residues. The germline V gene encodes CDR1 SGHAT and CDR2 FQNNGV. The CDR3 protein is CASSLGSTGAETQFF. Written as DNA, the CDR3 is TGTGCCAGCAGCTTAGGATCAACAGGGGCCGAGACCCAGTTCTTC.

This clonotype has at least ten counts. The CDR3 DNA follows: TGTGCCAGCAGTTCCAGGAACATATACAGGGTTAATGAAAAACTGTTTTTT. The encoded protein is CASSSRNIYRVNEKLFF. This sequence joins TRBV6-5 and TRBJ1-4, with D possibly being TRBD1 (6 bases). The V end was cut by 4 bases, the J end by 4 bases, with 19 bases between. Germline V gene sequence: CDR1 MNHEY, CDR2 SVGAGI. The CDR3 has 17 residues.

This clonotype has only a few counts. V is TRBV29-1 and J is TRBJ1-1; 7 nucleotides agree with TRBD1. Looked up from germline, CDR1 is SQVTM and CDR2 is ANQGSEA. The CDR3 extends over 13 amino acids. Losses at the gene ends were 4 bases for V and 4 bases for J; bases not matched to a gene: 6. The CDR3 DNA is TGCAGCGTTGCCTGGGCAGGGGGCACTGAAGCTTTCTTT. Its protein is CSVAWAGGTEAFF. Looking up the rest from reference TRBV29-1 and TRBJ1-1 gives the full variable domain: SAVISQKPSRDICQRGTSLTIQCQVDSQVTMMFWYRQQPGQSLTLIATANQGSEATYESGFVIDKFPISRPNLTFSTLTVSNMSPEDSSIYLCSVAWAGGTEAFFGQGTRLTVV.

In this sample, this clonotype turned up a few times. V gene TRBV5-6 combines with J gene TRBJ2-7; D possibly corresponds to TRBD1 (6 bases). Trimming removed 0 bases from V and 0 bases from J, with 10 bases in between. The CDR3 totals 15 residues. Germline lookup yields CDR1 SGHDT and CDR2 YYEEEE. CDR3 bases: TGTGCCAGCAGCTTGGAGTTCAGGGGCTCCTACGAGCAGTACTTC. As protein: CASSLEFRGSYEQYF.

There are a few counts of this clonotype. CDR3 loop: CASSQRFSGGPLGEQYF. The CDR3 DNA reads TGTGCCAGCAGCCAACGATTTAGCGGGGGCCCTTTGGGGGAGCAGTACTTC. The V and J genes are TRBV3-1 and TRBJ2-7, with 9 bases aligning to TRBD2. The junction had 15 bases not matched to a gene; V was cut back by 2 bases and J by 7 bases. The CDR3 is 17 residues long. Germline CDR1 is LGHDT and CDR2 is YNNKEL (reference sequence).